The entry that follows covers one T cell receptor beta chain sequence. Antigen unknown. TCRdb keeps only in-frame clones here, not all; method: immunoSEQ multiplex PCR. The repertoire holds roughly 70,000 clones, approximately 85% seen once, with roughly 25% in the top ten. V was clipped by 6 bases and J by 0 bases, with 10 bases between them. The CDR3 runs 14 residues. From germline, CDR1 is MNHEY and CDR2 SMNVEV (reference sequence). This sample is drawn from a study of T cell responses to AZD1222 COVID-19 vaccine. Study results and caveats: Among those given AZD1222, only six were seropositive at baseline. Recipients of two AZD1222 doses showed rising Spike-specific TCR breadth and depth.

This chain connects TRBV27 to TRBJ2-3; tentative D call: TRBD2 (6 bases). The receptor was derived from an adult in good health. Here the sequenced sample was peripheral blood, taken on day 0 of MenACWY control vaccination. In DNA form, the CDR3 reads TGTGCCAGCAGCCGGAGCGGGAGCACAGATACGCAGTATTTT. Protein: CASSRSGSTDTQYF.